The next 31 T cell receptor beta chains were all read from a single sample in a study of blood T cells in healthy people across ages. Alongside a J-beta primer mix, a sample-barcoded 5' primer served in a second PCR lasting about 7 to 11 cycles. TCRdb called the 5' RACE reads again in MiXCR, with one record for every CDR3 protein. The table has about 760,000 distinct CDR3 sequences, approximately 25% seen once; the top ten hold 9.4%. These same data were also listed under a study on T cells of mothers and their children.

Sequences were obtained from blood. The receptors come from a boy aged 5-17 years in good health.

The sample holds a few counts of this clonotype. The chain couples TRBV7-6 to TRBJ2-2; D possibly corresponds to TRBD2 (5 bases). CDR1 and CDR2 from the germline V gene are SGHVS and FNYEAQ. This CDR3 comprises 15 residues. V lost 6 bases and J lost 4, with 15 bases in between. The CDR3 nucleotides are TGTGCCAGCAGATATACTAGGACGGGCACCGGGGAGCTGTTTTTT. Protein product: CASRYTRTGTGELFF.

The rearrangement joins TRBV19 to TRBJ1-1; D call uncertain. The CDR3 sequence is 14 residues long. Per the germline V gene, CDR1 is LNHDA and CDR2 is SQIVND (reference sequence). Deletions cut 6 bases from V and 1 base from J, with 12 bases between. The CDR3: CASSTGAGNTEAFF. The CDR3 region has the DNA TGTGCCAGTAGCACGGGCGCCGGGAACACTGAAGCTTTCTTT.

This clonotype was picked up a small number of times. This sequence joins TRBV29-1 and TRBJ2-2; 7 positions agree with TRBD2. Germline loops: CDR1 SQVTM, CDR2 ANQGSEA. The CDR3 covers 13 residues. The trim removed 3 bases at V and 7 bases at J, leaving 5 bases unmatched. CDR3 sequence (DNA): TGCAGCGTTGATGGGGGAGGGATCGGGGAGCTGTTTTTT. The encoded protein is CSVDGGGIGELFF.

This chain connects TRBV27 to TRBJ2-5; weak D call: TRBD2 (7 bases). Germline-derived CDR1 and CDR2 are MNHEY and SMNVEV (reference sequence). This CDR3 spans 15 amino acids. V dropped 6 bases and J dropped 1 base, with 15 bases sitting between them. CDR3 sequence: CASRNREGTQETQYF. The CDR3 coding sequence is TGTGCCAGCAGAAACAGGGAGGGTACCCAAGAGACCCAGTACTTC.

This clonotype showed up just a few times. This chain uses TRBV7-2 with TRBJ1-4, with a possible D match to TRBD1 (5 bases). CDR1 SGHTA and CDR2 FQGNSA come from the germline V gene. V was cut by 1 base and J by 10 bases, with 10 bases left in between. The CDR3 has 13 amino acids. The CDR3 nucleotides are TGTGCCAGCAGCTTAGGGGGCCCCACAAAACTGTTTTTT. It encodes CASSLGGPTKLFF.

This clonotype occurred a few times. The V call is TRBV13, the J call TRBJ1-6; 10 nucleotides align to TRBD1. The CDR3 contains 15 residues. Losses at the gene ends were 4 bases for V and 10 bases for J; bases not matched to a gene: 7. The V gene's germline CDR1 is PRHDT and CDR2 FYEKMQ (reference sequence). Written as DNA, the CDR3 is TGTGCCAGCAGCTCGAGGACAGGGGGGGTATCACCCCTCCACTTT. Its translation: CASSSRTGGVSPLHF.

The rearrangement joins TRBV28 to TRBJ2-3; 8 bases align to TRBD2. With V trimmed by 3 bases and J by 5 bases, 4 bases remained unmatched. The CDR3 contains 14 residues. Germline-derived CDR1 and CDR2 are MDHEN and SYDVKM. The CDR3: CASSLGLGRDTQYF. The CDR3 bases are TGTGCCAGCAGTTTGGGACTAGGCAGAGATACGCAGTATTTT.

The chain links TRBV27 to TRBJ1-5; no reliable D call. CDR3 length equals 16 residues. CDR1 is MNHEY and CDR2 is SMNVEV in the germline V gene (reference sequence). Trimming stripped 5 bases from V and 3 bases from J, with 17 bases between. The CDR3 spells CASSPTWQAINQPQHF. CDR3 bases: TGTGCCAGCAGTCCTACTTGGCAGGCCATCAATCAGCCCCAGCATTTT.

This chain uses TRBV19 with TRBJ1-2, with unresolved D. Germline V lookup: CDR1 LNHDA, CDR2 SQIVND (reference sequence). The CDR3 totals 14 residues. V was trimmed by 5 bases and J by 0 bases, leaving 10 bases between them. CDR3 DNA sequence: TGTGCCAGTAGTCAAAGAGAAGCTAACTATGGCTACACCTTC. This encodes CASSQREANYGYTF.

The rearrangement joins TRBV6-6 to TRBJ1-3; D gene unclear. The CDR3 is 13 amino acids. V was cut by 8 bases and J by 0 bases, with 8 bases left in between. CDR1 is MNHNY, CDR2 SVGAGI, per germline (reference sequence). CDR3 in amino acids: CASLTDSGNTIYF. CDR3 coding DNA: TGTGCCAGCTTGACCGACTCTGGAAACACCATATATTTT.

The chain links TRBV10-3 to TRBJ2-6; 11 nucleotides agree with TRBD1. This CDR3 has 19 residues. The germline V gene encodes CDR1 ENHRY and CDR2 SYGVKD. V shed 0 bases, J shed 4 bases, and the junction held 8 bases outside the gene matches. CDR3 nucleotide sequence: TGTGCCATCAGTGAGTCGAGAGGACAGGGGGCAACCGGGGCCAACGTCCTGACTTTC. Amino acid sequence: CAISESRGQGATGANVLTF.

V gene TRBV4-3 combines with J gene TRBJ1-2; possible D gene TRBD1, 6 bases. Trimming cost V 0 bases and J 10 bases, with 15 bases left between them. Germline V gene lookup returns CDR1 LGHNA and CDR2 YSLEER. This CDR3 is 14 amino acids long. As DNA, the CDR3 is TGCGCCAGCAGCCAAGAATACGGGGCGGGGGCCTACACCTTC. Amino acid sequence: CASSQEYGAGAYTF.

This chain joins TRBV24-1 and TRBJ1-5; 7 bases agree with TRBD1. With 3 bases clipped from V and 4 bases from J, the junction kept 8 bases outside the gene matches. CDR1 and CDR2 (germline): KGHDR, SFDVKD. This CDR3 has 16 residues. The CDR3 spells CATSDPATGKNQPQHF. CDR3 nucleotides: TGTGCCACCAGTGATCCCGCGACAGGGAAGAATCAGCCCCAGCATTTT.

This clonotype turned up a few times. Compared with germline, one end of the junction differs, possibly owing to a read error. V is TRBV7-3 and J is TRBJ2-7; D remains unclear. Germline CDR1 and CDR2: SGHTA and FQGTGA. This CDR3 is built from 8 residues. CDR3 loop: CASSRQNF. The CDR3 bases are TGTGCCAGCAGCCGTCAGAACTTC.

Written as DNA, the CDR3 is TGCGCCAGCAGCAACAAAGGGGGAACTGAAGCTTTCTTT. This gives the protein CASSNKGGTEAFF. This rearrangement joins TRBV5-1 to TRBJ1-1; weak D call: TRBD1 (6 bases). The V end lost 4 bases, the J end lost 5 bases, and 12 bases lay between the germline ends. CDR3 length: 13 amino acids. In germline, CDR1 is SGHRS, CDR2 YFSETQ.

The chain recombines TRBV5-5 with TRBJ2-5, with D tentatively TRBD1 (6 bases). CDR3 length equals 16 residues. Trimming removed 2 bases at V and 10 bases at J, with 24 bases between. The V gene's germline CDR1 is SGHKS and CDR2 YYEKEE (reference sequence). The CDR3 here is CASSFGPGHGIDGQYF. DNA for the CDR3: TGTGCCAGCAGCTTTGGACCGGGACACGGAATAGATGGCCAGTACTTC.

This clonotype was counted once. At one end, the junction sequence differs from germline, possibly due to a read error. V usage is TRBV2 and J usage is TRBJ2-1; 8 bases align to TRBD2. Germline values: CDR1 SNHLY, CDR2 FYNNEI. The CDR3 covers 16 residues. CDR3 bases: TGTGTCAGCAGTCCGGGAGGGCAGTTATCCTACAATGAGCAGTTCTTC. Its protein product is CVSSPGGQLSYNEQFF.

The CDR3 DNA reads TGTGCCAGCAGCCCGCGAGAAGGGGATACGCAGTATTTT. This codes for CASSPREGDTQYF. This chain uses TRBV14 with TRBJ2-3; D not resolved. Trimming removed 4 bases at V and 6 bases at J, with 11 bases between. Germline V gene lookup returns CDR1 SGHDN and CDR2 FVKESK. The CDR3 is 13 amino acids.

The rearrangement uses TRBV6-4 and TRBJ2-7, with 10 bases identical to TRBD2. Per germline, CDR1 MRHNA and CDR2 SNTAGT. The CDR3 is 14 residues long. Germline trimming cut 8 bases from V and 1 base from J; bases unmatched to any gene: 5. CDR3 region: CASSLAGESYEQYF. For the CDR3, the DNA is TGTGCCAGCTCTCTAGCGGGGGAATCCTACGAGCAGTACTTC.

V and J are TRBV9 and TRBJ1-5, with 7 bases aligning to TRBD1. The trim removed 3 bases at V and 0 bases at J, leaving 3 bases unmatched. The CDR3 consists of 15 residues. CDR1 is SGDLS, CDR2 YYNGEE, per germline. CDR3 region: CASSGGGSSNQPQHF. The CDR3 bases are TGTGCCAGCAGCGGAGGGGGCAGTAGCAATCAGCCCCAGCATTTT.

This rearrangement joins TRBV6-2 or TRBV6-3 to TRBJ2-5; TRBD2 is a possible D gene (5 bases). The DNA end is more similar to TRBJ2-7, so the J call may be wrong. The CDR3 runs to 15 residues. CDR1 is MNHEY and CDR2 is SVGEGT in the germline V gene. CDR3 residues: CASSYSQASFYEQYF. The DNA of the CDR3 is TGTGCCAGCAGTTACTCGCAGGCTAGCTTCTACGAGCAGTACTTC.

The chain carries TRBV29-1 and TRBJ2-1; a weak D match, TRBD2 (5 bases). V lost 7 bases and J 5 bases, leaving 15 bases between the germline ends. The V gene's germline CDR1 is SQVTM and CDR2 ANQGSEA. CDR3 length equals 13 residues. This CDR3 is CSASYGLHNEQFF. The CDR3 nucleotides read TGCAGCGCTAGCTACGGGCTACACAATGAGCAGTTCTTC.

This clonotype was seen only a few times. The chain uses TRBV6-2 or TRBV6-3 and TRBJ2-3; TRBD2 aligns across 11 bases. The trim removed 6 bases at V and 4 bases at J, leaving 9 bases unmatched. Germline V CDR1 and CDR2: MNHEY, SVGEGT. The length of the CDR3 is 16 residues. The CDR3 coding sequence is TGTGCCAGCAGCAACCCTAGCGGGGGGCCGGCAGATACGCAGTATTTT. It translates to CASSNPSGGPADTQYF.

This chain joins TRBV5-6 and TRBJ1-5; no clear D gene. The V end was cut by 0 bases, the J end by 4 bases, with 8 bases between. This CDR3 spans 14 amino acids. Germline lookup yields CDR1 SGHDT and CDR2 YYEEEE. The CDR3 protein is CASSLAGWNQPQHF. CDR3 nucleotides: TGTGCCAGCAGCTTGGCCGGATGGAATCAGCCCCAGCATTTT.

The chain links TRBV12-5 to TRBJ1-1; D remains ambiguous. CDR1 is LGHNT and CDR2 is FRNRAP in the germline V gene. The CDR3 spans 13 residues. Trimming removed 6 bases at V and 0 bases at J, with 8 bases between. The CDR3, as DNA: TGTGCTAGTGGGCTTGACATGAACACTGAAGCTTTCTTT. Protein product: CASGLDMNTEAFF.

This clonotype was seen only a few times. This chain links TRBV15 with TRBJ2-5, with a weak D call TRBD2 (6 bases). This CDR3 contains 14 residues. Deletions cut 1 base from V and 2 bases from J, with 8 bases between. CDR1 is LNHNV, CDR2 YYDKDF, per germline (reference sequence). CDR3 region: CATSRGDFQETQYF. CDR3 sequence (DNA): TGTGCCACCAGCAGAGGGGACTTTCAAGAGACCCAGTACTTC.

V and J are TRBV28 and TRBJ1-1; D is ambiguous. The germline V gene has CDR1 MDHEN and CDR2 SYDVKM. V shed 6 bases and J shed 3 bases, with 2 bases lying between them. The CDR3 consists of 10 residues. CDR3 in amino acids: CASRDTEAFF. CDR3 coding DNA: TGTGCCAGCAGGGACACTGAAGCTTTCTTT. The full variable domain, its missing parts supplied by reference TRBV28 and TRBJ1-1, is DVKVTQSSRYLVKRTGEKVFLECVQDMDHENMFWYRQDPGLGLRLIYFSYDVKMKEKGDIPEGYSVSREKKERFSLILESASTNQTSMYLCASRDTEAFFGQGTRLTVV.

Only a few counts were recorded for this clonotype. One junction end does not reproduce the germline sequence, and a read error may be involved. The rearrangement links TRBV2 to TRBJ1-2; the D is unclear. In germline, CDR1 is SNHLY, CDR2 FYNNEI. The CDR3 contains 11 residues. The CDR3 sequence is CASSEKVGYAF. The DNA for the CDR3 is TGTGCCAGCAGTGAAAAGGTTGGCTACGCCTTC.

Many counts were recorded for this clonotype. The chain combines TRBV5-6 with TRBJ1-4, with D perhaps TRBD1 (6 bases). The V end was cut by 6 bases, the J end by 0 bases, with 21 bases between. The CDR3 loop spans 18 amino acids. Looked up from germline, CDR1 is SGHDT and CDR2 is YYEEEE. The CDR3 reads CASTGAGVQFATNEKLFF. As DNA, the CDR3 is TGTGCCAGCACGGGGGCCGGGGTCCAGTTTGCAACTAATGAAAAACTGTTTTTT.

This clonotype was observed a few times. This chain links TRBV7-2 with TRBJ1-2, with D perhaps TRBD1 (5 bases). CDR1 and CDR2 from the germline V gene are SGHTA and FQGNSA. CDR3 length equals 14 residues. V lost 1 base and J lost 4, with 10 bases in between. DNA of the CDR3: TGTGCCAGCAGCTTAGTGGGACCTATCTATGGCTACACCTTC. Residues: CASSLVGPIYGYTF.

V usage is TRBV7-2 and J usage is TRBJ2-5; 7 bases agree with TRBD2. CDR1 is SGHTA, CDR2 FQGNSA, per germline. V was pared by 4 bases and J by 3 bases, with 8 bases of the junction left unmatched. The CDR3 contains 15 residues. This CDR3 reads CASSSRGRAEETQYF. The CDR3 region has the DNA TGTGCCAGCAGCTCCCGGGGGAGGGCCGAAGAGACCCAGTACTTC. The full variable domain, in which reference TRBV7-2 and TRBJ2-5 provide the parts outside the CDR3, is GAGVSQSPSNKVTEKGKDVELRCDPISGHTALYWYRQSLGQGLEFLIYFQGNSAPDKSGLPSDRFSAERTGGSVSTLTIQRTQQEDSAVYLCASSSRGRAEETQYFGPGTRLLVL.